A single TCR beta chain is shown here with its context. This clonotype was detected many times. Its specific antigen is unknown. Base qualities are not recorded, but no much larger clone differs from it by a single base. This sample's time point label indicates: patch test 3, about 24 weeks after DPC sensitization. The sample's treatment or condition, from its label and the paper: therapeutic diphenylcyclopropenone sensitization with weekly scalp DPC. At each patch-test visit, blood was drawn before the patch test was applied. Patients were considered eligible if aged 18 to 70, diagnosed with alopecia and deemed suitable for DPC therapy, and patients were excluded if pregnant. Unfractionated whole blood was collected in Tempus Blood RNA tubes, and total RNA was extracted from that blood. V loses 4 bases at its end and J loses 0 bases; junction bases beyond the gene matches: 10. Via the germline V gene (reference sequence), CDR1 is DFQATT and CDR2 SNEGSKA. The CDR3 runs 18 amino acids, cysteine and phenylalanine included. The retained sequence is limited to the CDR3, 54 bases, with the frame set at the first base.

Library generation was performed with RACE. Sequencing relied on a NextSeq 500. During library preparation, unique molecular identifiers were attached to individual cDNA molecules so that TCRs could be counted in a quantitative, reproducible way. From each blood RNA sample, both TCR alpha and TCR beta chains were sequenced. The original methods were these. The median number of TCRs per sample was roughly 100,000, ranging from 23,224 to 690,600. V, J and CDR3 annotation of the TCR reads was carried out using the Decombinator software suite. For the PS versus PT1 abundance plots, all samples were subsampled to the same number of TCRs (28,000). Expanded TCRs were defined as absent before sensitization and observed at least eight times at the 2-week time point. Using fastp trimming at Q25 and MiXCR clonotype assembly, TCRdb reanalyzed the public sequencing data and kept in-frame beta chains. Identical CDR3 proteins give one entry, which carries the most common genes and DNA. TCRdb, not the original authors, processed these V and J calls. The sample includes 25,000 to 35,000 distinct CDR3 sequences, with approximately 5.8% observed a single time. Together, the top ten hold around 6% of the sample.

The sample is drawn from a study of human T cells and chemical hapten exposure (dated by TCRdb to 2020 to 2022). Context from the whole study: For sensitization, 2% DPC in acetone was applied to an approximately 2 cm by approximately 2 cm area of upper inner arm skin. Alopecia areata with under or over 50% scalp involvement, alopecia totalis and alopecia universalis were represented in the patient cohort, which was mostly female. Some 29 alopecia patients gave blood for TCR sequencing at one to four time points (pre-sensitization, 2, 6 and 24 weeks). The libraries were sequenced as a pool, and the TCR yield per sample differed mostly because of small variations in library volumes within the pool. Peripheral blood TCR repertoire changes were tracked in vivo in alopecia patients during primary and secondary sensitization to the hapten diphenylcyclopropenone (DPC). Patch testing was done on the upper back using Finn chambers containing 0.01% DPC, and results were scored after 6 days according to International Contact Dermatitis Research Group standards. Blood samples were taken from patients before sensitization (week 0) and at 2, 6 and about 24 weeks after DPC sensitization. Patients additionally received weekly therapeutic DPC doses to the scalp throughout the roughly 24-week study period.

The research as a whole found: Compared with pre-sensitization or healthy control sets, expanded TCRs formed significantly more large CDR3 similarity clusters, which is consistent with antigen-driven responses. After repeated subsampling, the strength of the expansion versus patch-test correlation and the threshold at which it became significant changed. The number of TCRs above 1 in 1000 frequency did not change with DPC sensitization; there was no evidence of global repertoire structure alterations. Because every patient had alopecia, a presumed autoimmune disease, the patients' immune response might differ from that of healthy individuals. The number of PT1 expanded TCRs positively correlated with patch test score, significant at thresholds 8, 16 and 32 but not 4.

The sequence derives from a man under 40 with alopecia areata. Some clones in this sample may be carry-over from other donors' samples. The rearranged segments are TRBV20-1 and TRBJ2-3, and 13 bases in between align with TRBD2. The source material was whole blood, sampled in connection with sensitization to the hapten diphenylcyclopropenone (DPC). CDR3 reads: CSAMGTSGASTSTDTQYF. The DNA sequence is given as TGCAGTGCTATGGGGACTAGCGGGGCTTCGACTAGCACAGATACGCAGTATTTT.